This T cell receptor (beta chain) emerged from a study of blood T cell repertoires in COVID-19 (dated by TCRdb to about 2020). Study-level background: Samples covering the acute and convalescent phases of COVID-19 were provided by collaborators in the United States, Italy and Spain. Samples were obtained from the ongoing ImmuneRACE study (first 160 participants) and from over 1,000 subjects provided by 6 global collaborators. HLA class I and class II types, where available, came from metadata supplied by the sample provider rather than from assay-based typing. The repertoires were released in a freely available public database intended as a resource for research on the immune response to SARS-CoV-2. The sample metadata nearly always contained a de-identified subject ID, COVID-19 status, age in years and sex. The material from the prospective study consisted of cDNA or gDNA derived from T cells, B-cell-depleted T cells, or PBMCs. Subjects who had been exposed to COVID-19, were actively infected with it, or had recovered from it provided the deeply sampled blood TCRbeta repertoires that made up the dataset. Overall study outcomes, separate from this receptor: How much clinical and demographic metadata was included differed by source and by participant, and the metadata was provided uncurated.

The CDR3 goes from the cysteine to the phenylalanine over 17 residues. The kept DNA is CDR3 alone, 51 bases in frame from the first base. From V the trimming removes 4 bases and from J it removes 0 bases, while the gene matches leave 9 bases of the junction unaccounted for. The germline V gene specifies MGHDK as CDR1 and SYGVNS as CDR2. The immunoSEQ Assay, a bias-controlled multiplex PCR, was used to amplify TCRbeta CDR3 regions from genomic DNA. The published analysis was carried out like this. The number of nucleated cells in each sample was estimated by amplification of reference gene primers within the assay. Sequence reads were collapsed and filtered to measure the absolute abundance of every unique TCRbeta CDR3 rearrangement. For each sample, productive Simpson clonality was calculated by taking the square root of Simpson's diversity index across productive rearrangements. TCRdb re-hosts the immuneACCESS table, in-frame sequences only. Its copies lack some clones; in the studies checked, an unresolved V gene accounts for under half of them, and the cause for the rest is not known. The V and J calls and the clone size are those of that table, but D and trimming were determined from the DNA. This sample is represented by 450,000 or so clones; about 90% of them were singletons. The ten largest make up roughly 0.87% of the sample.

In the case of this clone: What antigen it recognizes has not been identified. Per-base qualities were not stored, and no clone one base away is much larger.

One collaborating source in Seattle enrolled patients during active infection and followed them longitudinally through the course of disease. Each collaborating institution followed its own protocols to collect whole blood in K2EDTA tubes. For TCRbeta analysis, collaborator samples were shipped as frozen whole blood, as isolated PBMCs, or as DNA extracted from either sample type. In this chain, TRBV25-1 is recombined with TRBJ2-1, with 7 bases aligning to TRBD2. The sample consisted of peripheral blood. The source is a man younger than 30 with COVID-19, enrolled during active disease. The nucleotide sequence reads as follows: TGTGCCAGCAGTGCCCAACTAGGGAGGGCCTCCTACAATGAGCAGTTCTTC. Translated, this gives CASSAQLGRASYNEQFF.